A selection of T cell receptor beta chains follows, all from one sample in a study of cytomegalovirus exposure and HLA in healthy donors. TCRdb's copy holds only in-frame clones and misses some; the assay was immunoSEQ multiplex PCR. This sample has 150,000 to 200,000 clones, with roughly 80% found just once. The sequenced material came from PBMCs. The receptor set was obtained from a male donor in good health and CMV-seropositive. Each CDR3 is given with its conserved first and last residue. D genes are given only for firm matches. Only part of the rows carry a size: once, few, many, or a class if the clone is expanded.

size	V	length	J	D	DNA	CDR3
-	TRBV15	13	TRBJ2-2	-	TGTGCCACCAGCAGACGGGACTCCGGGGAGCTGTTTTTT	CATSRRDSGELFF
-	TRBV5-4	12	TRBJ2-3	-	TGTGCCAGCAGCCGTGAGGCAGATACGCAGTATTTT	CASSREADTQYF
-	TRBV6-1	14	TRBJ1-1	-	TGTGCCAGCAGTGGAAGAGTTATGAACACTGAAGCTTTCTTT	CASSGRVMNTEAFF
-	TRBV30	16	TRBJ1-6	-	TGTGCCTGGAGTGTAAGAGGGGGGGTAGGTAATTCACCCCTCCACTTT	CAWSVRGGVGNSPLHF
-	TRBV28	15	TRBJ2-1	TRBD1	TGTGCCAGCAGTTTAGCCGGGACAGGGAGTTCTTGGCTGTTCTTC	CASSLAGTGSSWLFF
-	TRBV30	14	TRBJ1-4	-	TGTGCCTGGAGTGCTCGACAGATTAATGAAAAACTGTTTTTT	CAWSARQINEKLFF
-	TRBV28	11	TRBJ2-3	TRBD1	TGTGCCAGCAGTTCTAGGGGGCGCAAGTATTTT	CASSSRGRKYF
-	TRBV9	17	TRBJ2-3	TRBD2	TGTGCCAGCAGCGCAAGTCGGGGTAGCGGGAGATCAGATACGCAGTATTTT	CASSASRGSGRSDTQYF
-	TRBV7-6	13	TRBJ2-5	-	TGTGCCAGCTCCCAACCGAGTTGGGAGACCCAGTACTTC	CASSQPSWETQYF
-	TRBV6-1	14	TRBJ2-3	TRBD2	TGTGCCAGCAGTGGAGGCGGGAGTACAGATACGCAGTATTTT	CASSGGGSTDTQYF
-	TRBV4-1	15	TRBJ2-7	TRBD1	TGCGCCAGCAGCCAAGATGATCACAGGGGATACGAGCAGTACTTC	CASSQDDHRGYEQYF
few	TRBV30	13	TRBJ1-2	-	TGTGCCTGGAGTGTAGGAGCTAACTATGGCTACACCTTC	CAWSVGANYGYTF
few	TRBV27	12	TRBJ1-1	TRBD1	TGTGCCAGCAGAACAGGGGGCACTGAAGCTTTCTTT	CASRTGGTEAFF
-	TRBV5-1	16	TRBJ2-2	-	TGCGCCACCCAGCCGGGAGACGGAAGCGGGACCGGGGAGCTGTTTTTT	CATQPGDGSGTGELFF
few	TRBV29-1	13	TRBJ1-2	-	TGCAGCGTTGAGGGAGTTAATAACTATGGCTACACCTTC	CSVEGVNNYGYTF
-	TRBV30	14	TRBJ1-4	-	TGTGCCTGGAGTGGTCAACAGTTTAATGAAAAACTGTTTTTT	CAWSGQQFNEKLFF
-	TRBV27	12	TRBJ2-5	TRBD2	TGTGCCAGCAGTTACCTAGCGGGGGAGCAGTACTTC	CASSYLAGEQYF
few	TRBV10-2	16	TRBJ1-6	-	TGCGCCAGCCGACCTCAGGGAACTGACTATAATTCACCCCTCCACTTT	CASRPQGTDYNSPLHF
-	TRBV30	15	TRBJ2-7	TRBD1	TGTGCCTGGAGACGGAGGGACAGGGGGCGCCACGAGCAGTACTTC	CAWRRRDRGRHEQYF
-	TRBV13	18	TRBJ2-1	-	TGTGCCAGCAATTCGCAGTCGATTGCGGGGAGCTCCTACAATGAGCAGTTCTTC	CASNSQSIAGSSYNEQFF
-	TRBV27	13	TRBJ1-6	-	TGTGCCAGCAGTTTACAAATTAATTCACCCCTCCACTTT	CASSLQINSPLHF
-	TRBV9	14	TRBJ2-7	-	TGTGCCAGCAGCGTACGGGGGGCACTCGACGAGCAGTACTTC	CASSVRGALDEQYF
-	TRBV2	12	TRBJ1-1	-	TGTGCCAGCACTGAACGGAGAACTGAAGCTTTCTTT	CASTERRTEAFF
-	TRBV5-4	16	TRBJ2-7	-	TGTGCCAGCAGCTTGGGCCAGGGCTCCTACTCCTACGAGCAGTACTTC	CASSLGQGSYSYEQYF
-	TRBV4-3	16	TRBJ1-4	-	TGCGCCAGCAGCCAAGCGCGGACAGAATATAATGAAAAACTGTTTTTT	CASSQARTEYNEKLFF
-	TRBV5-1	14	TRBJ2-1	-	TGCGCCAGCACCTCTAGCAGCGGCCTCAATGAGCAGTTCTTC	CASTSSSGLNEQFF
-	TRBV5-6	15	TRBJ2-1	-	TGTGCCAGCAGCTTGGATATGAGCTCCTACAATGAGCAGTTCTTC	CASSLDMSSYNEQFF
-	TRBV7-2	15	TRBJ2-2	TRBD1	TGTGCCAGCAGCTTACAGGGGGTGGGGACCGGGGAGCTGTTTTTT	CASSLQGVGTGELFF
-	TRBV4-3	17	TRBJ1-5	-	TGCGCCAGCAGCCTTCGTGCGGGCAAATATAGCAATCAGCCCCAGCATTTT	CASSLRAGKYSNQPQHF
-	TRBV7-2	15	TRBJ2-7	TRBD1	TGTGCCAGCAGCGCGCCGGGACAGGGGTCCTACGAGCAGTACTTC	CASSAPGQGSYEQYF
-	TRBV9	18	TRBJ2-5	TRBD2	TGTGCCAGCAGCGTAGATCTGGTGGGGCGGGGGGGCGGAGAGACCCAGTACTTC	CASSVDLVGRGGGETQYF
-	TRBV7-6	12	TRBJ2-7	-	TGTGCCAGCAGCGCGACAGTCCACGAGCAGTACTTC	CASSATVHEQYF
-	TRBV6-5	15	TRBJ1-5	-	TGTGCCAGCAGCCCCGTTACAGATAGCAATCAGCCCCAGCATTTT	CASSPVTDSNQPQHF
-	TRBV7-7	15	TRBJ1-4	-	TGTGCCAGCAGCAAGACGGACGGGAGTAATGAAAAACTGTTTTTT	CASSKTDGSNEKLFF
-	TRBV5-4	14	TRBJ2-7	TRBD1	TGTGCCAGCAGCTCGGCCCGGACAGGGCCGAGGCGGTACTTC	CASSSARTGPRRYF
-	TRBV30	15	TRBJ1-4	-	TGTGCCTGCAGGCCCTCTGGTTTCGGTAATGAAAAACTGTTTTTT	CACRPSGFGNEKLFF
-	TRBV19	20	TRBJ2-5	TRBD2	TGTGCCAGTAGTATACATCCCGGGGTAGGACTAGCGGCACACCAAGAGACCCAGTACTTC	CASSIHPGVGLAAHQETQYF
-	TRBV15	15	TRBJ2-2	TRBD1	TGTGCCACCAGCCCTGGGACAGAAAACACCGGGGAGCTGTTTTTT	CATSPGTENTGELFF
-	TRBV6-1	14	TRBJ1-1	-	TGTGCCAGCAGACGTCAGGTGACGAACACTGAAGCTTTCTTT	CASRRQVTNTEAFF
once	TRBV18	15	TRBJ1-1	-	TGTGCCAGCTCACCGAGCGAGGAGGGGCGGACTGAAGCTTTCTTT	CASSPSEEGRTEAFF
once	TRBV2	17	TRBJ1-2	TRBD1	TGTGCCAGCAGTGGAAGCCAGGGGGCCTACGGGGGGTATGGCTACACCTTC	CASSGSQGAYGGYGYTF
-	TRBV5-4	15	TRBJ2-5	TRBD1	TGTGCCAGCAGCAAGTCGACAGGGGGCATGGAGGCCCAGTACTTC	CASSKSTGGMEAQYF
-	TRBV30	14	TRBJ1-6	TRBD1	TGTGCCTGGAATCTACAGGGGGCAGGATCACCCCTCCACTTT	CAWNLQGAGSPLHF
-	TRBV4-2	20	TRBJ2-5	TRBD2	TGTGCCAGCAGCCAAGGAAGGACTAGCTGGGAAGGGCTGAGCCAAGAGACCCAGTACTTC	CASSQGRTSWEGLSQETQYF
-	TRBV2	13	TRBJ2-3	-	TGTGCCAGCACGCCCGGCAGGGCGGCTACGCAGTATTTT	CASTPGRAATQYF
-	TRBV7-9	16	TRBJ1-2	-	TGTGCCAGCAGCTTAAATTCATGGACAGCAAACTATGGCTACACCTTC	CASSLNSWTANYGYTF
-	TRBV2	17	TRBJ1-6	-	TGTGCCAGCAGACCTCTGGGAGGGGTTTCCCATAATTCACCCCTCCACTTT	CASRPLGGVSHNSPLHF
-	TRBV6-5	12	TRBJ2-4	-	TGTGCCAGCAGACAGGGAACGGACATTCAGTACTTC	CASRQGTDIQYF
few	TRBV19	15	TRBJ2-2	TRBD2	TGTGCCAGTAGTATCCTCGGGAGGGGCACCGGGGAGCTGTTTTTT	CASSILGRGTGELFF
-	TRBV30	12	TRBJ2-5	-	TGTGCCTGGAACTCCCCCGAAGAGACCCAGTACTTC	CAWNSPEETQYF
-	TRBV10-1	12	TRBJ2-5	-	TGCGCCAGCAGACTATCACAAGAGACCCAGTACTTC	CASRLSQETQYF
few	TRBV6-5	14	TRBJ1-5	TRBD1	TGTGCCAGCAGTGAAGGGGACAGTTATCAGCCCCAGCATTTT	CASSEGDSYQPQHF
few	TRBV9	15	TRBJ2-1	TRBD2	TGTGCCAGCAGCGATACTAGCGGGGGCTACAATGAGCAGTTCTTC	CASSDTSGGYNEQFF
-	TRBV30	14	TRBJ2-7	TRBD2	TGTGCCTGGAGTTTCCCTAGCGGGAACTACGAGCAGTACTTC	CAWSFPSGNYEQYF
-	TRBV30	15	TRBJ2-1	-	TGTGCCTGGAGTGTATCGGCTAGCCGGTCTAATGAGCAGTTCTTC	CAWSVSASRSNEQFF
-	TRBV5-4	15	TRBJ1-3	-	TGTGCCAGCAGCTTGGCCCTCGGGGCTGGAAACACCATATATTTT	CASSLALGAGNTIYF
-	TRBV10-3	13	TRBJ2-7	TRBD2	TGTGCCATCAGGGAGCGGGAGACCTACGAGCAGTACTTC	CAIRERETYEQYF